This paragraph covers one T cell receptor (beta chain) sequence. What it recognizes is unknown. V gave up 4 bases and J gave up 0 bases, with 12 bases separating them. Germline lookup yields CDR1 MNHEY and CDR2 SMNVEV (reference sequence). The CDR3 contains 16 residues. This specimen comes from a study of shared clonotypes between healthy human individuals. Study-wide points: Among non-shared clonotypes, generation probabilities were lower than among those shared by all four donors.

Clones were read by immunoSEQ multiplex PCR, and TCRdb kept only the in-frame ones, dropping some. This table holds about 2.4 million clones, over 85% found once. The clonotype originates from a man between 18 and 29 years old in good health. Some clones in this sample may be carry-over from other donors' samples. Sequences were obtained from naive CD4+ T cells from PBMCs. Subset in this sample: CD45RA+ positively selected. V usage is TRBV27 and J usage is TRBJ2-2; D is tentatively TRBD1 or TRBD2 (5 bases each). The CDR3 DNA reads TGTGCCAGCAGTTACCTCGGGACGGCGAACACCGGGGAGCTGTTTTTT. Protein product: CASSYLGTANTGELFF.